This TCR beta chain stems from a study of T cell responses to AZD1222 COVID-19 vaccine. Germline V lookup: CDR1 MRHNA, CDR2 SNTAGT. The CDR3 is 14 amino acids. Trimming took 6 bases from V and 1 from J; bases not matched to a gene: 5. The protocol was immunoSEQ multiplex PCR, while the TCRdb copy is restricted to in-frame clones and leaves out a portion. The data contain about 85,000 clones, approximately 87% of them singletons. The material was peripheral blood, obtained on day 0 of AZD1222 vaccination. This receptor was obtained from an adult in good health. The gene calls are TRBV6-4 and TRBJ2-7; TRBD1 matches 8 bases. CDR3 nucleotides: TGTGCCAGCAGCCCGGACAGGGCATCCTACGAGCAGTACTTC. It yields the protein CASSPDRASYEQYF.